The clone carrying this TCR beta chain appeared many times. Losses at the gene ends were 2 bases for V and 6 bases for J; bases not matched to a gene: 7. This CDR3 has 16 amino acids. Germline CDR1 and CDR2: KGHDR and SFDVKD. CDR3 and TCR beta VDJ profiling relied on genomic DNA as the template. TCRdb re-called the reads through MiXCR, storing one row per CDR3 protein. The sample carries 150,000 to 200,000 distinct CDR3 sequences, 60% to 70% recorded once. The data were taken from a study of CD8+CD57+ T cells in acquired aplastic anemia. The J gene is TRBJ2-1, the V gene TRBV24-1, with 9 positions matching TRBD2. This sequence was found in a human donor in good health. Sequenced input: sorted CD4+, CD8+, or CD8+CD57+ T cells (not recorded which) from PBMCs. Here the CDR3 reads CATSDSGGRAINEQFF. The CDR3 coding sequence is TGTGCCACCAGTGATTCGGGCGGGAGGGCCATCAATGAGCAGTTCTTC.